This entry lists 22 T cell receptor beta chains sequenced from one sample in a study of identical twins. TCRdb processed the 5' RACE reads anew with MiXCR; each CDR3 protein has one entry. The sample yields 1.5 million to 2 million distinct CDR3 sequences, more than 30% seen once. Sequences were obtained from cord blood. These receptors all come from a newborn girl in good health.

This clonotype has just one count. The genes are TRBV12-3 or TRBV12-4 and TRBJ1-2; 7 bases are shared with TRBD1. Trimming at V came to 7 bases and at J to 6 bases, leaving 14 bases not matched to a gene. The CDR3 has 15 residues. The CDR3 spells CASKRAGRGIDGYTF. The CDR3 DNA is TGTGCCAGCAAAAGGGCGGGCAGGGGGATCGATGGCTACACCTTC.

There are a few counts of this clonotype. The chain links TRBV10-3 to TRBJ2-2, with D perhaps TRBD2 (6 bases). The V gene lost 6 bases and the J gene lost 5 bases, with 10 bases spanning the gap. This CDR3 region has 13 residues. CDR1 is ENHRY and CDR2 is SYGVKD in the germline V gene. The CDR3 sequence is CAISGDFTGELFF. Here the CDR3 DNA reads TGTGCCATCAGCGGGGACTTTACCGGGGAGCTGTTTTTT.

The J gene is TRBJ2-7, the V gene TRBV27; a possible D gene is TRBD1 (5 bases). The CDR3 totals 17 residues. Between the trimmed V and J ends, which lost 1 base and 4 bases, there was a span of 20 bases. Germline values: CDR1 MNHEY, CDR2 SMNVEV (reference sequence). CDR3 residues: CASSLLSGQGVPYEQYF. The CDR3 bases are TGTGCCAGCAGTTTATTATCTGGCCAGGGCGTTCCTTACGAGCAGTACTTC.

This clonotype was recorded at least ten times. This chain uses TRBV6-6 with TRBJ1-2; maybe TRBD1 (6 bases). CDR1 is MNHNY and CDR2 is SVGAGI in the germline V gene (reference sequence). V lost 2 bases and J 2 bases, leaving 9 bases between the germline ends. The CDR3 length is 14 residues. CDR3: CASSYGGANYGYTF. The CDR3, as DNA: TGTGCCAGCAGTTACGGGGGCGCCAACTATGGCTACACCTTC.

In this sample, this clonotype turned up a few times. This chain connects TRBV3-1 to TRBJ2-7, with no clear D. This CDR3 has 16 amino acids. Per the germline V gene, CDR1 is LGHDT and CDR2 is YNNKEL (reference sequence). The V and J ends lost 1 base and 1 base respectively, with 14 bases between them. CDR3 DNA: TGTGCCAGCAGCCAAGGCAGGTTAGGGATGTCCTACGAGCAGTACTTC. The encoded protein is CASSQGRLGMSYEQYF.

This clonotype has only a few counts. V is TRBV12-3 or TRBV12-4 and J is TRBJ1-2; no firm D call. The CDR3 runs to 15 residues. V lost 1 base, J lost 4 bases, and 13 bases lay in between. The CDR3: CASSLGRAMGYGYTF. The CDR3 DNA reads as TGTGCCAGCAGTTTAGGTCGTGCTATGGGCTATGGCTACACCTTC.

The gene calls are TRBV12-3 or TRBV12-4 and TRBJ2-7, with 14 bases aligning to TRBD2. CDR3 length: 16 residues. The V gene end was trimmed by 4 bases and the J gene end by 3 bases; junction bases not matched to a gene: 5. The CDR3 nucleotides are TGTGCCAGCAGTTGGCGACTAGCGGGAGGGAACTACGAGCAGTACTTC. Its protein is CASSWRLAGGNYEQYF.

This clonotype was picked up a small number of times. The chain recombines TRBV14 with TRBJ2-1, with TRBD1 as a possible D gene (5 bases). Judging by the DNA end, TRBJ2-7 fits better; the J call may be wrong. The CDR3 contains 15 residues. The V gene's germline CDR1 is SGHDN and CDR2 FVKESK. CDR3 DNA: TGTGCCAGCAGCCAAGCACAGGTCTCCTACAATGAGCAGTACTTC. It translates to CASSQAQVSYNEQYF.

As regards this clonotype: A read error is possible here, since a much larger clone lies one base away. The chain carries TRBV28 and TRBJ2-4; 8 bases map to TRBD1. The assigned J gene may be wrong: the sequence end matches TRBJ2-7 better. The CDR3 sequence is 12 residues long. Germline V gene lookup returns CDR1 MDHEN and CDR2 SYDVKM. The CDR3 loop is CASSLTGAEQYF. CDR3 nucleotides: TGTGCCAGCAGTTTGACAGGGGCCGAGCAGTACTTC.

This clonotype was counted a few times. The rearrangement links TRBV20-1 to TRBJ1-5; D gene unclear. Germline values: CDR1 DFQATT, CDR2 SNEGSKA (reference sequence). The length of the CDR3 is 19 residues. V was trimmed by 6 bases and J by 1 base, leaving 28 bases between them. The CDR3: CSAHRAIGALDPSNQPQHF. CDR3 coding DNA: TGCAGTGCCCATAGGGCGATAGGCGCGCTGGACCCGAGCAATCAGCCCCAGCATTTT.

The rearrangement uses TRBV6-1 and TRBJ1-2; 8 nucleotides align to TRBD1. V gave up 5 bases and J gave up 4 bases; unmatched junction bases: 12. Germline V lookup: CDR1 MNHNS, CDR2 SASEGT. The CDR3 is made up of 16 amino acids. Here the CDR3 reads CASSSKSGTGIYGYTF. The CDR3 region has the DNA TGTGCCAGCAGTTCCAAATCCGGGACAGGCATCTATGGCTACACCTTC.

With regard to this clonotype: This may be a read error: a much more frequent sequence differs by one nucleotide. The rearrangement uses TRBV10-3 and TRBJ2-1; possible D gene TRBD2, 5 bases. The germline gives CDR1 ENHRY, CDR2 SYGVKD. The CDR3 is 16 amino acids. CDR3 loop: CAISEPGMSSHNEQFF. In DNA, the CDR3 is TGTGCCATCAGTGAGCCGGGAATGAGCTCCCACAATGAGCAGTTCTTC.

The chain uses TRBV20-1 and TRBJ2-1; 7 nucleotides line up with TRBD1. Gene TRBJ2-7 matches the end of the DNA better, so the J call may be wrong. The CDR3 totals 14 residues. Looked up from germline, CDR1 is DFQATT and CDR2 is SNEGSKA (reference sequence). CDR3 residues: CSASGDSSYNEQYF. The CDR3 region has the DNA TGCAGTGCTAGTGGGGACAGCTCCTACAATGAGCAGTACTTC.

The rearrangement joins TRBV3-1 to TRBJ2-1, with 8 bases that match TRBD2. The V gene's germline CDR1 is LGHDT and CDR2 YNNKEL (reference sequence). This CDR3 is 18 amino acids long. V was pared by 3 bases and J by 3 bases, with 13 bases of the junction left unmatched. CDR3 amino acids: CASSHNFGLAGDYNEQFF. CDR3 nucleotide sequence: TGTGCCAGCAGCCATAATTTCGGGCTAGCGGGCGACTACAATGAGCAGTTCTTC.

This chain links TRBV6-5 with TRBJ2-3; no definite D call. In germline, CDR1 is MNHEY, CDR2 SVGAGI. This CDR3 region has 15 residues. Trimming took off 4 bases at V and 0 bases at J, with 11 bases between the two ends. The CDR3 here is CASSSLYASTDTQYF. The CDR3 bases are TGTGCCAGCAGTTCCCTCTACGCTAGCACAGATACGCAGTATTTT.

In its sample, this clonotype was seen a few times. The chain uses TRBV29-1 and TRBJ2-5; a weak D match, TRBD2 (5 bases). Trimming pared 4 bases from V and 5 bases from J, leaving 20 bases between. Looked up from germline, CDR1 is SQVTM and CDR2 is ANQGSEA. The CDR3 is 15 amino acids. In DNA form, the CDR3 reads TGCAGCGTTGCGGGGTCCTCTCCCTCCGGGGAGACCCAGTACTTC. Translated, it gives CSVAGSSPSGETQYF.

CDR3 protein: CASSLRVGQPQHF. The CDR3 DNA sequence: TGTGCCAGCAGTCTCAGGGTAGGTCAGCCCCAGCATTTT. V is TRBV2 and J is TRBJ1-5, with D tentatively TRBD1 (5 bases). CDR1 and CDR2 (germline): SNHLY, FYNNEI. The CDR3 has 13 residues. Trimming removed 5 bases at V and 6 bases at J, with 11 bases between.

The chain is built from TRBV9 and TRBJ2-3; 7 positions agree with TRBD2. The length of the CDR3 is 16 residues. The germline V gene encodes CDR1 SGDLS and CDR2 YYNGEE. Trimming removed 0 bases from V and 4 bases from J; junction bases left unmatched: 8. DNA of the CDR3: TGTGCCAGCAGCGTAGTTGGCGGGAGAGTGGCAGATACGCAGTATTTT. As protein: CASSVVGGRVADTQYF.

This clonotype turned up a few times. This sequence joins TRBV6-5 and TRBJ1-6, with 7 bases matching TRBD1. The CDR3 runs 14 residues. The junction had 7 bases not matched to a gene; V was cut back by 6 bases and J by 8 bases. Per the germline V gene, CDR1 is MNHEY and CDR2 is SVGAGI. This chain's CDR3 is CASSRGGVDSPLHF. The CDR3 region has the DNA TGTGCCAGCAGCAGGGGGGGTGTAGATTCACCCCTCCACTTT.

This clonotype came up a few times. This rearrangement joins TRBV25-1 to TRBJ1-2; 12 bases fit TRBD1. The CDR3 has 16 amino acids. Trimming took 0 bases from V and 6 from J; bases not matched to a gene: 5. CDR1 and CDR2 from the germline V gene are MGHDK and SYGVNS. CDR3 DNA: TGTGCCAGCAGTGAATATTCCGGGACAGGGGGCGATGGCTACACCTTC. Translating it yields CASSEYSGTGGDGYTF.

This clonotype was counted a few times. The chain has TRBV4-1 and TRBJ2-1; 7 nucleotides agree with TRBD2. With 0 bases clipped from V and 7 bases from J, the junction kept 9 bases outside the gene matches. The germline V gene encodes CDR1 MGHRA and CDR2 YSYEKL. The CDR3 loop spans 16 amino acids. The chain's CDR3 is CASSQDGLAVGNEQFF. DNA of the CDR3: TGCGCCAGCAGCCAAGATGGGCTAGCGGTGGGGAATGAGCAGTTCTTC.

V and J are TRBV6-1 and TRBJ2-7; D uncertain. In germline, CDR1 is MNHNS, CDR2 SASEGT. There are 16 residues in the CDR3. Trimming left V 0 bases short and J 0 bases short, with 12 bases between. CDR3 nucleotides: TGTGCCAGCAGTGAAGCAGCTTATCCCAGCTCCTACGAGCAGTACTTC. Protein sequence: CASSEAAYPSSYEQYF.